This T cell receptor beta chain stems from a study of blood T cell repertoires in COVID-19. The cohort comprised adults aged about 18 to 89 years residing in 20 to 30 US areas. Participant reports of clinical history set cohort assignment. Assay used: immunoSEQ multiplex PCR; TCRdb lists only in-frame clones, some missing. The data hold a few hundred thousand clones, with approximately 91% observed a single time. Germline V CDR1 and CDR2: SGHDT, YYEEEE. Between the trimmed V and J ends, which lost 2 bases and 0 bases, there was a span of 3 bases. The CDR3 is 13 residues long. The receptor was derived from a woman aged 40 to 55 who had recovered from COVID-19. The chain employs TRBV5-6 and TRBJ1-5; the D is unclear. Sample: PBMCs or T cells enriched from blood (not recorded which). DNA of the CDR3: TGTGCCAGCAGCTTCAGTAGCAATCAGCCCCAGCATTTT. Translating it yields CASSFSSNQPQHF. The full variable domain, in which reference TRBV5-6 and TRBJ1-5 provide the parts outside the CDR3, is DAGVTQSPTHLIKTRGQQVTLRCSPKSGHDTVSWYQQALGQGPQFIFQYYEEEERQRGNFPDRFSGHQFPNYSSELNVNALLLGDSALYLCASSFSSNQPQHFGDGTRLSIL.